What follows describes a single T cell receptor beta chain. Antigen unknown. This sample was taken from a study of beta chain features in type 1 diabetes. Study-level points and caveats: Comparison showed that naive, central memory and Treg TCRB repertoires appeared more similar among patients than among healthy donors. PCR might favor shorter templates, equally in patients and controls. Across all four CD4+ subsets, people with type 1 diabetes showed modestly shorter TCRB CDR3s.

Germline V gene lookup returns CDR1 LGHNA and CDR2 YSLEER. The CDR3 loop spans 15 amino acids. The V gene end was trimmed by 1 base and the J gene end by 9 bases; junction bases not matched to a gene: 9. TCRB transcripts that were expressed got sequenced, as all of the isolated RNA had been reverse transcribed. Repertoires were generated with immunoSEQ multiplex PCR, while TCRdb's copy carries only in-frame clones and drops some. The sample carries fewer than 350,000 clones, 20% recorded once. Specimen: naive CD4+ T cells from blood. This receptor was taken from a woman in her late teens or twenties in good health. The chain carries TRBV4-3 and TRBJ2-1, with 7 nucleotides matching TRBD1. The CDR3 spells CASSQVTGMIGEQFF. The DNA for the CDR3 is TGCGCCAGCAGCCAAGTGACAGGGATGATCGGTGAGCAGTTCTTC.